The next 16 T cell receptor beta chains were all read from a single sample in a study of graft-versus-host responses after intestinal transplantation listed by TCRdb under 2021. Dithiothreitol, EDTA incubations and collagenase D digestion were used to isolate intraepithelial and lamina propria lymphocytes from graft specimens. The library was generated by the immunoSEQ multiplex PCR assay. TCRdb took over this immuneACCESS table, retaining in-frame rearrangements with V and J assigned. Such tables are incomplete; in checked studies, under half of the missing clones stem from an unresolved V gene, and the remainder is unexplained. This sample has about 8,100 clones in its table, and 60% to 70% of those were observed once. The ten largest clonotypes hold almost 9.5% of the sample. The sequences come from ileum tissue, collected roughly 450 days after transplant. The origin of the receptors is a human patient who received an intestinal transplant, so some T cells may come from the graft donor.

The rearrangement joins TRBV19 to TRBJ2-2; D is undetermined. V lost 3 bases to trimming and J lost 2 bases, with 10 bases between them. This CDR3 comprises 15 residues. The germline CDR1 and CDR2 sequences are LNHDA and SQIVND (reference sequence). The CDR3 reads CASSIAGSNTGELFF. CDR3 coding DNA: TGTGCCAGTAGTATCGCAGGATCTAACACCGGGGAGCTGTTTTTT.

The chain joins TRBV11-2 to TRBJ2-3; 9 bases are shared with TRBD2. Germline CDR1 is SGHAT and CDR2 is FQNNGV. The CDR3 has 14 amino acids. Trimming at V came to 5 bases and at J to 8 bases, leaving 8 bases not matched to a gene. The CDR3 sequence: CASSPLAGAGTQYF. CDR3 sequence (DNA): TGTGCCAGCAGCCCCTTAGCGGGAGCGGGTACGCAGTATTTT. The whole variable domain, remainder taken from reference TRBV11-2 and TRBJ2-3, is EAGVAQSPRYKIIEKRQSVAFWCNPISGHATLYWYQQILGQGPKLLIQFQNNGVVDDSQLPKDRFSAERLKGVDSTLKIQPAKLEDSAVYLCASSPLAGAGTQYFGPGTRLTVL.

J is TRBJ2-5 and V is TRBV20-1; D is unresolved. Germline loops: CDR1 DFQATT, CDR2 SNEGSKA (reference sequence). This CDR3 comprises 11 residues. Trimming took 5 bases from V and 3 from J, leaving 7 bases between them. The CDR3 region has the DNA TGCAGTGCTCTCGCCAAAGAGACCCAGTACTTC. Translation gives CSALAKETQYF.

The chain is built from TRBV13 and TRBJ2-1, with TRBD2 identical over 12 bases. J was trimmed by 10 bases and V by 5 bases; bases with no gene match: 9. CDR3 length: 15 amino acids. In germline, CDR1 is PRHDT, CDR2 FYEKMQ (reference sequence). The CDR3 loop is CASSPSSGGAGEQFF. CDR3 sequence (DNA): TGTGCCAGCAGCCCGTCTAGCGGGGGGGCCGGGGAGCAGTTCTTC.

The CDR3 here is CASSSHPGGGYGYTF. CDR3 DNA sequence: TGTGCCAGCAGTTCCCACCCCGGGGGAGGCTATGGCTACACCTTC. This chain links TRBV6-5 with TRBJ1-2; D possibly corresponds to TRBD1 (5 bases). The CDR3 totals 15 residues. Germline CDR1 reads MNHEY; CDR2 reads SVGAGI. V lost 4 bases and J lost 4, with 16 bases in between.

CDR3 coding DNA: TGTGCCAGCTCACCCCCAGACGTTGTGGAGACCCAGTACTTC. Translated: CASSPPDVVETQYF. The chain uses TRBV18 and TRBJ2-5; D is unresolved. Germline V gives CDR1 KGHSH, CDR2 LQKENI. CDR3 length equals 14 residues. The V and J ends lost 3 bases and 5 bases respectively, with 13 bases between them.

V and J are TRBV7-3 and TRBJ1-1; D not certain. The germline V gene has CDR1 SGHTA and CDR2 FQGTGA. Between the trimmed V and J ends, which lost 1 base and 4 bases, there was a span of 10 bases. This CDR3 comprises 14 residues. This CDR3 is CASSLIRVGTEAFF. CDR3 in DNA: TGTGCCAGCAGCTTAATAAGGGTGGGCACTGAAGCTTTCTTT.

V usage is TRBV28 and J usage is TRBJ2-1; the D is unclear. The CDR3 runs to 13 residues. Germline V gives CDR1 MDHEN, CDR2 SYDVKM. Trimming removed 5 bases from V and 7 bases from J, with 12 bases in between. The CDR3 region has the DNA TGTGCCAGCAGTCCCTTTCCGCGAAATGAGCAGTTCTTC. Protein product: CASSPFPRNEQFF.

The chain employs TRBV11-3 and TRBJ2-2, with TRBD1 identical over 8 bases. This CDR3 is 17 amino acids long. V gave up 3 bases and J gave up 4 bases; unmatched junction bases: 10. CDR1 is SGHNT and CDR2 is YENEEA in the germline V gene. The CDR3 DNA reads as TGTGCCAGCAGCTTGGTTAATACAGGGGGTGTCACCGGGGAGCTGTTTTTT. It is translated as CASSLVNTGGVTGELFF.

The chain carries TRBV19 and TRBJ2-3; 8 bases are a match to TRBD1. Germline assignment: CDR1 LNHDA and CDR2 SQIVND (reference sequence). The CDR3 consists of 16 residues. V lost 4 bases, J lost 2 bases, and 8 bases stayed unmatched. The CDR3 sequence: CASSTQDRVPTDTQYF. For the CDR3, the DNA is TGTGCCAGTAGTACCCAGGACAGGGTTCCCACAGATACGCAGTATTTT.

This clone was picked up one time. This rearrangement joins TRBV6-1 to TRBJ2-2; D gene uncertain. Germline CDR1 is MNHNS and CDR2 is SASEGT. The CDR3 runs 14 residues. Trimming shortened V by 2 bases and J by 6 bases, and 10 bases separated the two germline ends. DNA for the CDR3: TGTGCCAGCAGTGAAAGAAGCCACTCCGGGGAGCTGTTTTTT. Translating it yields CASSERSHSGELFF.

This chain connects TRBV27 to TRBJ2-7; TRBD1 aligns across 8 bases. CDR3 length equals 13 residues. After removal of 6 bases from V and 2 bases from J, the junction contained 3 bases not matched to a gene. Germline values: CDR1 MNHEY, CDR2 SMNVEV (reference sequence). In nucleotides, the CDR3 is TGTGCCAGCAGCCGGACAGGGACCTACGAGCAGTACTTC. Its translation is CASSRTGTYEQYF.

This chain uses TRBV4-3 with TRBJ1-4; D gene unclear. This CDR3 comprises 13 residues. The ends were cut back, 4 bases at V and 6 bases at J, with 9 bases in the middle. The germline CDR1 and CDR2 sequences are LGHNA and YSLEER. The CDR3 here is CASSPANDEKLFF. The CDR3 region has the DNA TGCGCCAGCAGCCCGGCTAACGATGAAAAACTGTTTTTT.

The chain uses TRBV11-3 and TRBJ2-3, with unresolved D. The CDR3 runs to 13 residues. Looked up from germline, CDR1 is SGHNT and CDR2 is YENEEA. V was cut by 1 base and J by 5 bases, with 7 bases left in between. Here the CDR3 DNA reads TGTGCCAGCAGCTTAGCCTCGAGAGATACGCAGTATTTT. Translating gives CASSLASRDTQYF. The full variable domain, in which reference TRBV11-3 and TRBJ2-3 provide the parts outside the CDR3, is EAGVVQSPRYKIIEKKQPVAFWCNPISGHNTLYWYLQNLGQGPELLIRYENEEAVDDSQLPKDRFSAERLKGVDSTLKIQPAELGDSAVYLCASSLASRDTQYFGPGTRLTVL.

This rearrangement joins TRBV27 to TRBJ1-3; tentatively, D is TRBD1 (5 bases). Germline assignment: CDR1 MNHEY and CDR2 SMNVEV (reference sequence). CDR3 length: 16 amino acids. V was trimmed by 8 bases and J by 0 bases, leaving 17 bases between them. The CDR3 region has the DNA TGTGCCAGCGGACACCAACCTATGTCCTCTGGAAACACCATATATTTT. This sequence encodes CASGHQPMSSGNTIYF.

The chain employs TRBV2 and TRBJ2-3; D not resolved. Trimming removed 3 bases at V and 2 bases at J, with 6 bases between. The CDR3 sequence is 13 residues long. The germline V gene has CDR1 SNHLY and CDR2 FYNNEI. The CDR3 coding sequence is TGTGCCAGCAGTGATAGAGTCACAGATACGCAGTATTTT. Translated, it gives CASSDRVTDTQYF.